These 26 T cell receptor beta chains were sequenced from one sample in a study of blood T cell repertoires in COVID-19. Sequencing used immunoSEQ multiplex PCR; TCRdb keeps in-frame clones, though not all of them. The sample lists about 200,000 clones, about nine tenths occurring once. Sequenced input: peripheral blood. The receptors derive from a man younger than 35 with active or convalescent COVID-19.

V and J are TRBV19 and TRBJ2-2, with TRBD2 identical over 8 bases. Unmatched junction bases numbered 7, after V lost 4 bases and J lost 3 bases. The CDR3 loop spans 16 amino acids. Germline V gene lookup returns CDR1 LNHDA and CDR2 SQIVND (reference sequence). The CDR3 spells CASSNPGLGYTGELFF. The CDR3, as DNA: TGTGCCAGTAGTAATCCGGGACTAGGGTACACCGGGGAGCTGTTTTTT.

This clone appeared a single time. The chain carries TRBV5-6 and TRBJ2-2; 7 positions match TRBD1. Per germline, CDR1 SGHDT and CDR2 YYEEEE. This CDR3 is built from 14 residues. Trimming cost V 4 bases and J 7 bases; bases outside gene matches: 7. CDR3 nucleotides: TGTGCCAGCAGCGCCCAGACAGGGTACGGGGAGCTGTTTTTT. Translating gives CASSAQTGYGELFF.

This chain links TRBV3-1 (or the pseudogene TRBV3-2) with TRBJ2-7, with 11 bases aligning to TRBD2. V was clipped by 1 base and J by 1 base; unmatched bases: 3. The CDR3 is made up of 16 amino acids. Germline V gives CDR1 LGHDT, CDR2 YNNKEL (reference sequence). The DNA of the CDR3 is TGTGCCAGCAGCCAAGCCCTAGCGGGAGGTTCCTACGAGCAGTACTTC. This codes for CASSQALAGGSYEQYF.

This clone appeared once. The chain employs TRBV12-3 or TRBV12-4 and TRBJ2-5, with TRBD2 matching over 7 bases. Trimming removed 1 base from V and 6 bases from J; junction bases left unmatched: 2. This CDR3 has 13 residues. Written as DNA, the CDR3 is TGTGCCAGCAGTTTAGGGGGAGGGCAGACCCAGTACTTC. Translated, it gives CASSLGGGQTQYF.

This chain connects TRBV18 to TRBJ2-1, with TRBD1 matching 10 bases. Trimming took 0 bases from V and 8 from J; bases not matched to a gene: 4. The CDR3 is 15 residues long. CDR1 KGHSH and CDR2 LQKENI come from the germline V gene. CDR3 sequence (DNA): TGTGCCAGCTCACCACCCGACAGGGGGCGGCATGAGCAGTTCTTC. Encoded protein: CASSPPDRGRHEQFF.

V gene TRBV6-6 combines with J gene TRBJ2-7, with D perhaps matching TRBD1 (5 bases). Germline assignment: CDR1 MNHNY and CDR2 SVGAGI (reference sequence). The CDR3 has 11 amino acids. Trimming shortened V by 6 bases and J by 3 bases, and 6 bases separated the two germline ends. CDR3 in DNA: TGTGCCAGCAGGGGGCGCTACGAGCAGTACTTC. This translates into CASRGRYEQYF.

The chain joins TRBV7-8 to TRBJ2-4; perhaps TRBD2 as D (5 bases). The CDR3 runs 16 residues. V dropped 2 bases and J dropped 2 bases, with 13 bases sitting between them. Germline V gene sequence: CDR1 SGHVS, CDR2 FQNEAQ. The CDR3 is CASSLHAGWSKNIQYF. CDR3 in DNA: TGTGCCAGCAGCTTACACGCGGGTTGGTCCAAAAACATTCAGTACTTC.

The CDR3 DNA is TGTGCCAGCAGTTTACGGGTGAACACTGAAGCTTTCTTT. It codes for CASSLRVNTEAFF. The genes are TRBV12-3 or TRBV12-4 and TRBJ1-1; D not resolved. V lost 2 bases and J 0 bases, leaving 4 bases between the germline ends. The CDR3 is made up of 13 amino acids.

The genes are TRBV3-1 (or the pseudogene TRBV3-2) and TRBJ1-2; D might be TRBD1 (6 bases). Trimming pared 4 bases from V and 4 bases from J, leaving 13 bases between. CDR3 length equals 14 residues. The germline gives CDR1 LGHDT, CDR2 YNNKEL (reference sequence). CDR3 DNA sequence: TGTGCCAGCAGCCCGAAGGGGGTCGGCTATGGCTACACCTTC. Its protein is CASSPKGVGYGYTF.

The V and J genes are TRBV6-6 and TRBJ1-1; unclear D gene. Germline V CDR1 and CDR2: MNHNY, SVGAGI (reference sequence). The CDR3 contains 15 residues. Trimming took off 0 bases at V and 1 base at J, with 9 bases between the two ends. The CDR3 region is CASSYSGGRNTEAFF. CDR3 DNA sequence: TGTGCCAGCAGTTACTCTGGCGGTCGGAACACTGAAGCTTTCTTT.

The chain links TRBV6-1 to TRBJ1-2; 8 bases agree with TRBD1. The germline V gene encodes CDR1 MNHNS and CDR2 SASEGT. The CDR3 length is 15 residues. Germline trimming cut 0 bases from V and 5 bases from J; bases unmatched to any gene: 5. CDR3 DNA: TGTGCCAGCAGTGAAGCAAACAGGGGGAGGTATGGCTACACCTTC. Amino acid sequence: CASSEANRGRYGYTF.

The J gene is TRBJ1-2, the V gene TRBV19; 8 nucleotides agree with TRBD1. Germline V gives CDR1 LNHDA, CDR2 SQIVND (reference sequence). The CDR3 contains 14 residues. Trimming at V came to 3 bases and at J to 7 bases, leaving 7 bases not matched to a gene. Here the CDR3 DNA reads TGTGCCAGTAGTATGCCGGACAGGGAGGTTGGCTACACCTTC. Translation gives CASSMPDREVGYTF.

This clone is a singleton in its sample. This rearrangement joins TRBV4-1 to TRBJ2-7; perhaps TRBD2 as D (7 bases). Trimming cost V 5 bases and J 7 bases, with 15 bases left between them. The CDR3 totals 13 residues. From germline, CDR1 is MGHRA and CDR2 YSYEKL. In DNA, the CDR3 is TGCGCCAGCAGCTTCTCGGAGGGGGGGGAGCAGTACTTC. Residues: CASSFSEGGEQYF.

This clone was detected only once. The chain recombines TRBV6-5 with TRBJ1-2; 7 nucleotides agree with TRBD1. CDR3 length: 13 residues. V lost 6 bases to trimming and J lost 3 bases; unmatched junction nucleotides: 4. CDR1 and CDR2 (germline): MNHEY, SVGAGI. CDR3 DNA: TGTGCCAGCAGCTGGGACAGCGACTATGGCTACACCTTC. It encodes CASSWDSDYGYTF.

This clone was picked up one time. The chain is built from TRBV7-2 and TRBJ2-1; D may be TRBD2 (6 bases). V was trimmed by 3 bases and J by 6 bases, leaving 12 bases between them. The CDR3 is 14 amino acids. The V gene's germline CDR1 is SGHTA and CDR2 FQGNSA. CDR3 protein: CASSFIALANEQFF. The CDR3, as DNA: TGTGCCAGCAGCTTCATAGCACTAGCCAATGAGCAGTTCTTC.

The CDR3 protein is CATRRGWTSGGKNIQYF. The DNA for the CDR3 is TGTGCCACCCGAAGGGGCTGGACTAGCGGGGGCAAAAACATTCAGTACTTC. The chain couples TRBV19 to TRBJ2-4, with 13 bases matching TRBD2. With V trimmed by 10 bases and J by 3 bases, 12 bases remained unmatched. The CDR3 consists of 17 residues. CDR1 is LNHDA and CDR2 is SQIVND in the germline V gene (reference sequence).

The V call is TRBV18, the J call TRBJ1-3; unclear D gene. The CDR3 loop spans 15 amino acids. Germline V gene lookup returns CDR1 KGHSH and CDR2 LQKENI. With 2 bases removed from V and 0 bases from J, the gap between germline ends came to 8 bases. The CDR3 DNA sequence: TGTGCCAGCTCACCAGGCCCCACCTCTGGAAACACCATATATTTT. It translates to CASSPGPTSGNTIYF.

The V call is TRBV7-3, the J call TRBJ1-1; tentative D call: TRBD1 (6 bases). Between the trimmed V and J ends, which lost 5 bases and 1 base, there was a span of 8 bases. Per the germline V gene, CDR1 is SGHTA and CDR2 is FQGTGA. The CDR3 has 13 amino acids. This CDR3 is CASSTQGNTEAFF. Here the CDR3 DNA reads TGTGCCAGCAGCACACAGGGGAACACTGAAGCTTTCTTT.

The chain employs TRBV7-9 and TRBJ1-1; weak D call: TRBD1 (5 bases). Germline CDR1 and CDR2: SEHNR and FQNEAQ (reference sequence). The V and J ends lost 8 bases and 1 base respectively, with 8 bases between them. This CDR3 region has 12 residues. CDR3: CASGQTNTEAFF. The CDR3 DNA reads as TGTGCCAGCGGACAAACGAACACTGAAGCTTTCTTT.

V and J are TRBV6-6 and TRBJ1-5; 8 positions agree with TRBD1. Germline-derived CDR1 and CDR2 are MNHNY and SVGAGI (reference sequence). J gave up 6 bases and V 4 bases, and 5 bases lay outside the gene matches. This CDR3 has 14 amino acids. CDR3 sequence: CASSLQGGIQPQHF. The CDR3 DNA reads TGTGCCAGCAGTTTACAGGGGGGGATTCAGCCCCAGCATTTT.

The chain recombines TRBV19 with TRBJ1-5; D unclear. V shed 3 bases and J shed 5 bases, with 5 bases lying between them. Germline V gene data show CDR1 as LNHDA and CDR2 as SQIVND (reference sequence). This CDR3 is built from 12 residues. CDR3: CASSISDQPQHF. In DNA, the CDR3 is TGTGCCAGTAGTATTTCAGATCAGCCCCAGCATTTT. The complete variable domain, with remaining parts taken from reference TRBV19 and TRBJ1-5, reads DGGITQSPKYLFRKEGQNVTLSCEQNLNHDAMYWYRQDPGQGLRLIYYSQIVNDFQKGDIAEGYSVSREKKESFPLTVTSAQKNPTAFYLCASSISDQPQHFGDGTRLSIL.

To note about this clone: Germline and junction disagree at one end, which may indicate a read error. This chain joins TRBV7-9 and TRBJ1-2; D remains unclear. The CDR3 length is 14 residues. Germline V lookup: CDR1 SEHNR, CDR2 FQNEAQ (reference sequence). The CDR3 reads CASSLGEGIYGYTF. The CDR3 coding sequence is TGTGCCAGCAGCTTAGGAGAGGGAATCTATGGTTACACCTTC.

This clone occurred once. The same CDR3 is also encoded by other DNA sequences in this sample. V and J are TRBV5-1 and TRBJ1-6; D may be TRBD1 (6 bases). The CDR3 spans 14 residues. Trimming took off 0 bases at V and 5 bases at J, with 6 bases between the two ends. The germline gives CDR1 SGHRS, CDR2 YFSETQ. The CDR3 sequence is CASSLGQDNSPLHF. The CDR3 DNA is TGCGCCAGCAGCTTGGGACAGGATAATTCACCCCTCCACTTT.

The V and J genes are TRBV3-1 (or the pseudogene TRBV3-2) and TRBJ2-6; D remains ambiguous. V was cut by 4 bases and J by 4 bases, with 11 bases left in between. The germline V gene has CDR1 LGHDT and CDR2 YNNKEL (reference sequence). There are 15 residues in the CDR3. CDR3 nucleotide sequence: TGTGCCAGCAGCCTGCTGGAGCCAGGGGCCAACGTCCTGACTTTC. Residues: CASSLLEPGANVLTF.

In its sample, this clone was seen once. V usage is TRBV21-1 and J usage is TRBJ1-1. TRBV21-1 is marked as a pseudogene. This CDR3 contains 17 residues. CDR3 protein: CASSKPAGGGRDTEAFF. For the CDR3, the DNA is TGTGCCAGCAGCAAACCCGCAGGCGGGGGCCGGGACACTGAAGCTTTCTTT.

The CDR3 protein is CASSLGTASTNEKLFF. The CDR3 nucleotides read TGCGCCAGCAGCTTGGGGACAGCCTCAACTAATGAAAAACTGTTTTTT. The genes are TRBV5-1 and TRBJ1-4; TRBD1 is a possible D gene (6 bases). V was pared by 0 bases and J by 0 bases, with 9 bases between. Germline CDR1 SGHRS, CDR2 YFSETQ. The CDR3 loop spans 16 amino acids.